Following are 11 T cell receptor beta chains from one sample sequenced in a study of tumor-infiltrating lymphocytes in primary liver carcinoma (dated by TCRdb to about 2017). The data were produced on an Illumina HiSeq 2500. TCRbeta-specific cDNA was reverse-transcribed from 500 to 550 ng total RNA using a constant-region primer and ProtoScript II reverse transcriptase. Three nested multiplex PCR rounds, following a slightly modified ARM-PCR procedure, were used to build the TCRbeta libraries. Multiplex TRBV1-TRBV30 forward primers and a Cbeta reverse primer were used in the first two PCR rounds, each of which was run for 9 to 11 cycles. TCRdb took the public reads, trimmed them with fastp at Q25, ran MiXCR for clone calling and kept in-frame beta chains. Rows with one shared CDR3 protein collapse into an entry with the most common genes and DNA. A total of about 22,000 distinct CDR3 sequences appear in this sample, 70% to 90% of them only once. Clones ranked in the top ten supply 35% of the sample.

Total RNA and DNA were co-extracted without cell sorting from 20-30 mg of bulk tissue using the AllPrep DNA/RNA mini kit. The sequencing sample was made of liver tumor tissue from sampling region 2. The cell subset or site label corresponds to: tumor region T2, inferior pole. Source of these receptors: a woman in her twenties or thirties with primary liver carcinoma and hepatitis B virus infection.

V usage is TRBV11-3 and J usage is TRBJ2-5; 11 positions match TRBD2. Germline values: CDR1 SGHNT, CDR2 YENEEA. With 5 bases clipped from V and 4 bases from J, the junction kept 15 bases outside the gene matches. The CDR3 spans 18 residues. In nucleotides, the CDR3 is TGTGCCAGCAGCCCTTGTTCACTAGCGGGAGTTATCGGAGAGACCCAGTACTTC. Translation gives CASSPCSLAGVIGETQYF.

To note about this clonotype: Because the CDR3 is missing its conserved closing phenylalanine or tryptophan, this is likely a read error. The chain joins TRBV24-1 to TRBJ2-3, with D perhaps assigned TRBD1 or TRBD2 (5 bases each). The CDR3 is 14 residues long. Germline CDR1 KGHDR, CDR2 SFDVKD. The V and J ends lost 3 bases and 9 bases respectively, with 15 bases between them. The CDR3 DNA reads TGTGCCACCAGTGATGTTATCGGGACGGTCACGCAGTATTCT. Its protein is CATSDVIGTVTQYS.

On this clonotype itself: A read error may produce the germline difference seen at one junction end. The rearrangement links TRBV6-5 to TRBJ2-2, with 8 bases identical to TRBD1. The CDR3 has 15 residues. Germline CDR1 reads MNHEY; CDR2 reads SVGAGI. The CDR3 nucleotides are TGTGTAGGCAGTCCGCGGACAGGGTTCACCGGGGAGCTGTGTTTT. This translates into CVGSPRTGFTGELCF.

This clonotype appeared a single time. The gene calls are TRBV4-1 and TRBJ2-3; the D call may be TRBD1 or TRBD2 (5 bases each). V was cut by 3 bases and J by 6 bases, with 25 bases left in between. CDR1 MGHRA and CDR2 YSYEKL come from the germline V gene. This CDR3 contains 18 residues. Written as DNA, the CDR3 is TGCGCCAGCAGCCAGCTAGGGACGGTAGCTGAAGACTCGGATACGCAGTATTTT. Residues: CASSQLGTVAEDSDTQYF.

As concerns this clonotype: The CDR3 carries no conserved terminal phenylalanine or tryptophan, so it likely arises from a read error. V gene TRBV20-1 combines with J gene TRBJ1-2, with D perhaps TRBD1 (5 bases). The V end lost 0 bases, the J end lost 6 bases, and 14 bases lay between the germline ends. The germline V gene encodes CDR1 DFQATT and CDR2 SNEGSKA (reference sequence). The CDR3 consists of 14 residues. In DNA, the CDR3 is TGCAGTGCTAGAGATGACAGTAATAAGGATGGCTACACCCTC. Its protein product is CSARDDSNKDGYTL.

This clonotype has only one observation. This clone may be a read error of a much larger clone one base away. This sequence joins TRBV29-1 and TRBJ1-2; D is uncertain. Germline CDR1 is SQVTM and CDR2 is ANQGSEA. Deletions cut 6 bases from V and 8 bases from J, with 19 bases between. The CDR3 length is 13 residues. The CDR3 DNA reads as TGCAGCGTCCTAGTTAACCCGGCGGCGGGCTACACCTTC. Translated: CSVLVNPAAGYTF.

The chain has TRBV20-1 and TRBJ2-1; D unresolved. The CDR3 runs to 16 residues. V dropped 6 bases and J dropped 0 bases, with 18 bases sitting between them. Germline V lookup: CDR1 DFQATT, CDR2 SNEGSKA (reference sequence). The CDR3 DNA sequence: TGCAGTGCAAGTCCCCGTGGCGGCAGCTCCTACAATGAGCAGTTCTTC. Its translation: CSASPRGGSSYNEQFF.

A remark on this clonotype: A read error is likely, as this CDR3 ends without the conserved phenylalanine or tryptophan. The V and J genes are TRBV11-2 and TRBJ2-5, with TRBD1 as a possible D gene (5 bases). The CDR3 has 15 amino acids. The V gene's germline CDR1 is SGHAT and CDR2 FQNNGV. The CDR3 nucleotides are TGTGCTAGCAGCTTTTTCACGACAGCCGCTGAGACCCAGTACTCC. Translated: CASSFFTTAAETQYS.

This clonotype showed up many times. The chain joins TRBV18 to TRBJ2-2; D is ambiguous. V lost 6 bases, J lost 9 bases, and 14 bases lay in between. There are 13 residues in the CDR3. Germline CDR1 and CDR2: KGHSH and LQKENI. CDR3 DNA: TGTGCCAGCTCCCCCAGTCCGACCCGGGAGCTGTTTTTT. Translated, it gives CASSPSPTRELFF.

Concerning this clonotype itself: A much bigger clone sits one base away, suggesting this may be a read error. The chain joins TRBV6-5 to TRBJ2-6; possible D gene TRBD1, 5 bases. Germline CDR1 reads MNHEY; CDR2 reads SVGAGI. The CDR3 sequence is 18 residues long. The CDR3 DNA reads TGTGCCAGCAGTCTTTGGACATGGATGAAAGCTGGGGTCAACGTCCTGACTTTT. Translated, it gives CASSLWTWMKAGVNVLTF.

This clonotype ranks as medium-sized. The rearrangement joins TRBV29-1 to TRBJ2-7, with D hard to call. V was trimmed by 1 base and J by 0 bases, leaving 16 bases between them. In germline, CDR1 is SQVTM, CDR2 ANQGSEA. The CDR3 contains 16 residues. The CDR3 spells CSVEVLGRAYSYEQYF. CDR3 bases: TGCAGCGTTGAAGTCCTGGGTCGGGCTTACTCCTACGAGCAGTACTTC.